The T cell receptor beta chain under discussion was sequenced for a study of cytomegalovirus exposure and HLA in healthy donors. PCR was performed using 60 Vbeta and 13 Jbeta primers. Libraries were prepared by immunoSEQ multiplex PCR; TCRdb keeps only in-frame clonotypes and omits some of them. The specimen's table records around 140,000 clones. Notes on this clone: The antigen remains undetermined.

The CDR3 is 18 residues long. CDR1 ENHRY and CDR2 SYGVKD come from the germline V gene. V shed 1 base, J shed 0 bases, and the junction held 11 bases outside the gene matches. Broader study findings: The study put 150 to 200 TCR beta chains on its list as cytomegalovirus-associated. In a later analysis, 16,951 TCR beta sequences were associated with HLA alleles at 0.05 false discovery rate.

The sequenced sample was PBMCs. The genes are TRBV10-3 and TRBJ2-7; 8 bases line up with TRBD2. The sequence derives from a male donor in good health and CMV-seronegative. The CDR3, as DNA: TGTGCCATCAGTGAGTTTTCCCCAGCGGGGGCCGCCTCCTACGAGCAGTACTTC. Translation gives CAISEFSPAGAASYEQYF.